The 3 T cell receptor beta chains below come from one sample, sequenced in a study of T cells in Graves' hyperthyroidism and ophthalmopathy. The investigators amplified TCR beta CDR3 regions from RNA transcripts. Primed by the HTBI set, a first-round RT-PCR was run on the TCR CDR3. Via MiXCR, TCRdb re-called the multiplex PCR reads, giving one row per CDR3 protein. The sample has about 720,000 distinct CDR3 sequences, under 20% seen once. Source material: blood. Source of these receptors: a woman in her forties or fifties with Graves' hyperthyroidism that later progressed to Graves' ophthalmopathy.

This clonotype appeared a few times. This chain joins TRBV5-1 and TRBJ2-3, with TRBD1 matching 7 bases. The CDR3 has 15 amino acids. Trimming removed 5 bases from V and 4 bases from J; junction bases left unmatched: 10. Germline V CDR1 and CDR2: SGHRS, YFSETQ. The CDR3 loop reads CASRTGTTLPDTQYF. Here the CDR3 DNA reads TGCGCCAGCAGGACAGGGACCACGCTGCCAGATACGCAGTATTTT. Full variable domain (missing parts from reference TRBV5-1 and TRBJ2-3): KAGVTQTPRYLIKTRGQQVTLSCSPISGHRSVSWYQQTPGQGLQFLFEYFSETQRNKGNFPGRFSGRQFSNSRSEMNVSTLELGDSALYLCASRTGTTLPDTQYFGPGTRLTVL.

The chain links TRBV4-1 to TRBJ1-1; TRBD1 matches 7 bases. V lost 3 bases, J lost 2 bases, and 6 bases stayed unmatched. In germline, CDR1 is MGHRA, CDR2 YSYEKL. There are 15 residues in the CDR3. CDR3 DNA: TGCGCCAGCAGCCAGGAGGGGGCGCCCAACACTGAAGCTTTCTTT. Translated, it gives CASSQEGAPNTEAFF.

This sequence joins TRBV27 and TRBJ2-1; TRBD2 might be the D (5 bases). Trimming shortened V by 1 base and J by 8 bases, and 15 bases separated the two germline ends. Germline assignment: CDR1 MNHEY and CDR2 SMNVEV (reference sequence). The CDR3 covers 15 residues. The CDR3 is CASSLFRGARDEQFF. The CDR3 DNA sequence: TGTGCCAGCAGTTTATTCCGGGGAGCTCGGGATGAGCAGTTCTTC.